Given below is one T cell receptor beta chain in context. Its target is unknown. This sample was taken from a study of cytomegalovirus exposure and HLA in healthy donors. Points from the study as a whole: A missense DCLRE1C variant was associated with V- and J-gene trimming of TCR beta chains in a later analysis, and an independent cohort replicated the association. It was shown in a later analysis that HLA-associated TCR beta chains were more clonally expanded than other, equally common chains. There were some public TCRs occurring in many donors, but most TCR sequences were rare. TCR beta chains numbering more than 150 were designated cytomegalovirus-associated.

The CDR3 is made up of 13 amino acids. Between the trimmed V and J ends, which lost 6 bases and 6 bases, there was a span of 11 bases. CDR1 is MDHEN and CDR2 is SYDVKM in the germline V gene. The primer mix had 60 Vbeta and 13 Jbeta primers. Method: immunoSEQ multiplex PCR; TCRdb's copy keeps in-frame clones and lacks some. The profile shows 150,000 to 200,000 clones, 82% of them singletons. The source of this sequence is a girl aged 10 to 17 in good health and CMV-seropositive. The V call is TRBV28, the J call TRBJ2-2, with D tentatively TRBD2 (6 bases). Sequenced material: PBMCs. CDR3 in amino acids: CASRGREAGELFF. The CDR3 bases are TGTGCCAGCAGGGGTAGGGAGGCCGGGGAGCTGTTTTTT.